The next 29 T cell receptor beta chains were all read from a single sample in a study of vaccination and CD4 T cells after COVID-19. The treatment was: roughly ten-day PBMC culture with coronavirus spike peptide pools or control peptides (ViraFEST assay). CD4+ T lymphocytes from the unexposed donor were collected before the COVID-19 pandemic (2011-2018). Antigens for these TCRs are unknown. The Oncomine TCR Beta short-read assay was what sequenced the DNA obtained from cultured CD4+ T cells. MiXCR was run by TCRdb on the PCR reads, yielding one entry per CDR3 protein. This sample has some 7,400 distinct CDR3 sequences; 37% occur once, and the top ten carry about 15%. Sequencing was carried out using CD4+ T cells from blood, cultured in vitro. Receptors originate from a human donor in good health.

By sample fraction, this clonotype is medium-sized. V gene TRBV20-1 combines with J gene TRBJ2-7; TRBD2 aligns across 7 bases. The CDR3 spans 13 residues. The trim removed 5 bases at V and 3 bases at J, leaving 7 bases unmatched. Germline V lookup: CDR1 DFQATT, CDR2 SNEGSKA (reference sequence). The CDR3 coding sequence is TGCAGTGCTGCGGGAGAGAATGGCTACGAGCAGTACTTC. Protein product: CSAAGENGYEQYF.

The chain is built from TRBV6-2 or TRBV6-3 and TRBJ1-3, with TRBD1 matching over 9 bases. Trimming took 6 bases from V and 3 from J; bases not matched to a gene: 6. This CDR3 contains 15 residues. From germline, CDR1 is MNHEY and CDR2 SVGEGT. Written as DNA, the CDR3 is TGTGCCAGCAGCCCGGGACAGGGATATGGAAACACCATATATTTT. Its translation: CASSPGQGYGNTIYF.

The chain uses TRBV6-1 and TRBJ1-5, with 7 bases matching TRBD1. The CDR3 sequence is 13 residues long. Germline lookup yields CDR1 MNHNS and CDR2 SASEGT. Losses at the gene ends were 7 bases for V and 4 bases for J; bases not matched to a gene: 4. This CDR3 reads CASKTGPNQPQHF. The CDR3 bases are TGTGCCAGCAAGACAGGGCCTAATCAGCCCCAGCATTTT.

The V and J genes are TRBV7-2 and TRBJ2-3; D might be TRBD1 (5 bases). Per the germline V gene, CDR1 is SGHTA and CDR2 is FQGNSA. Trimming removed 5 bases from V and 3 bases from J, with 12 bases in between. This CDR3 has 14 amino acids. CDR3 protein: CASSGRGLTDTQYF. The CDR3 nucleotides read TGTGCCAGCAGCGGAAGGGGCCTTACAGATACGCAGTATTTT.

The table lists this clonotype with a few counts. J is TRBJ2-6 and V is TRBV11-3; D ambiguous. Trimming removed 3 bases from V and 0 bases from J, with 6 bases in between. The CDR3 is 15 residues long. CDR1 is SGHNT and CDR2 is YENEEA in the germline V gene. The CDR3 reads CASSLSSSGANVLTF. CDR3 sequence (DNA): TGTGCCAGCAGCTTGAGCAGCTCTGGGGCCAACGTCCTGACTTTC.

The V call is TRBV7-9, the J call TRBJ1-2; 10 bases are shared with TRBD1. V was clipped by 4 bases and J by 4 bases; unmatched bases: 12. CDR1 is SEHNR, CDR2 FQNEAQ, per germline (reference sequence). This CDR3 has 17 residues. The DNA for the CDR3 is TGTGCCAGCAGCTACGCTCCGGACAGGGGGTTTTCCTATGGCTACACCTTC. Translating gives CASSYAPDRGFSYGYTF. The entire variable domain, with the rest obtained from reference TRBV7-9 and TRBJ1-2, is as follows: DTGVSQNPRHKITKRGQNVTFRCDPISEHNRLYWYRQTLGQGPEFLTYFQNEAQLEKSRLLSDRFSAERPKGSFSTLEIQRTEQGDSAMYLCASSYAPDRGFSYGYTFGSGTRLTVV.

This clonotype has more than one count but fewer than ten. J is TRBJ2-1 and V is TRBV24-1; 9 nucleotides line up with TRBD1. The trim removed 0 bases at V and 6 bases at J, leaving 8 bases unmatched. Germline CDR1 reads KGHDR; CDR2 reads SFDVKD. CDR3 size: 17 residues. CDR3 protein: CATSDLRTGVGANEQFF. CDR3 bases: TGTGCCACCAGTGATTTGCGGACAGGGGTGGGGGCCAATGAGCAGTTCTTC.

Only a few counts were recorded for this clonotype. The chain is built from TRBV6-2 or TRBV6-3 and TRBJ2-2; weak D call: TRBD1 (6 bases). CDR1 MNHEY and CDR2 SVGEGT come from the germline V gene. The CDR3 loop spans 15 amino acids. Trimming cost V 7 bases and J 3 bases, with 15 bases left between them. CDR3 sequence reads: CASIRTAPHTGELFF. The CDR3 DNA sequence: TGTGCCAGCATTAGGACAGCCCCCCACACCGGGGAGCTGTTTTTT.

This clonotype was seen once. The chain combines TRBV10-3 with TRBJ1-6; D is perhaps TRBD1 (6 bases). The V end lost 6 bases, the J end lost 7 bases, and 10 bases lay between the germline ends. CDR1 and CDR2 from the germline V gene are ENHRY and SYGVKD. This CDR3 has 13 residues. The DNA for the CDR3 is TGTGCCATCAGAGACGGACAGAATTCACCCCTCCACTTT. Encoded protein: CAIRDGQNSPLHF.

CDR3 loop: CASSILVGNYGYTF. CDR3 nucleotide sequence: TGTGCCAGCAGTATTCTAGTAGGGAACTATGGCTACACCTTC. The rearrangement links TRBV28 to TRBJ1-2; D is undetermined. V lost 5 bases and J 2 bases, leaving 12 bases between the germline ends. The CDR3 contains 14 residues. Germline V gene sequence: CDR1 MDHEN, CDR2 SYDVKM.

For the CDR3, the DNA is TGTGCCTGGAGCCCCCCCCCTAGCAAAGAGACCCAGTACTTC. Protein product: CAWSPPPSKETQYF. V and J are TRBV30 and TRBJ2-5; TRBD2 is a possible D gene (5 bases). CDR3 length equals 14 residues. Deletions cut 3 bases from V and 3 bases from J, with 14 bases between. Per the germline V gene, CDR1 is GTSNPN and CDR2 is SVGIG (reference sequence).

A few counts support this clonotype. The chain uses TRBV30 and TRBJ1-2, with 8 bases matching TRBD1. This CDR3 comprises 13 residues. Germline CDR1 and CDR2: GTSNPN and SVGIG (reference sequence). V lost 2 bases, J lost 7 bases, and 6 bases stayed unmatched. The CDR3 DNA sequence: TGTGCCTGGAGTATCCAGGGGGCTCTTGGCTACACCTTC. It specifies CAWSIQGALGYTF.

The chain is built from TRBV2 and TRBJ2-3; 10 positions agree with TRBD2. The length of the CDR3 is 16 residues. J gave up 4 bases and V 6 bases, and 10 bases lay outside the gene matches. Germline V gene lookup returns CDR1 SNHLY and CDR2 FYNNEI. The CDR3 DNA follows: TGTGCCAGCAGCAATTTAGCGGGGGGAATGTCAGATACGCAGTATTTT. Its translation is CASSNLAGGMSDTQYF.

This clonotype has only a few counts. The chain couples TRBV10-3 to TRBJ2-7, with D perhaps assigned TRBD1 or TRBD2 (5 bases each). The CDR3 totals 12 residues. CDR1 is ENHRY and CDR2 is SYGVKD in the germline V gene. V shed 7 bases and J shed 5 bases, with 12 bases lying between them. CDR3 sequence reads: CAIKGRDHEQYF. Here the CDR3 DNA reads TGTGCCATCAAGGGCAGGGACCACGAGCAGTACTTC.

This clonotype was observed a few times. The V gene is TRBV5-4, the J gene TRBJ2-7; no definite D call. The CDR3 has 13 amino acids. Germline values: CDR1 SGHNT, CDR2 YYREEE (reference sequence). V was shortened by 0 bases and J by 3 bases, with 7 bases between the two germline ends. CDR3 nucleotide sequence: TGTGCCAGCAGCTTGGCCAGGAGCTACGAGCAGTACTTC. It specifies CASSLARSYEQYF.

This clonotype has just a few counts. V gene TRBV6-1 combines with J gene TRBJ1-4, with 8 bases lining up with TRBD1. Unmatched junction bases numbered 12, after V lost 8 bases and J lost 7 bases. There are 15 residues in the CDR3. Germline CDR1 MNHNS, CDR2 SASEGT. The CDR3 protein is CASSPTQGAGEKLFF. The DNA for the CDR3 is TGTGCCAGCTCACCCACTCAGGGGGCAGGTGAAAAACTGTTTTTT.

The chain uses TRBV2 and TRBJ1-1; D remains ambiguous. The CDR3 covers 15 residues. Trimming removed 2 bases at V and 7 bases at J, with 17 bases between. Germline V gene data show CDR1 as SNHLY and CDR2 as FYNNEI. The DNA for the CDR3 is TGTGCCAGCAGTGAAACGCAGACTGGTTCGGGTGAAGCTTTCTTT. It translates to CASSETQTGSGEAFF.

Here the CDR3 reads CASSPPGYTF. The DNA for the CDR3 is TGTGCCAGCAGTCCGCCAGGCTACACCTTC. The genes are TRBV28 and TRBJ1-2; no definite D call. The CDR3 is 10 amino acids. Germline assignment: CDR1 MDHEN and CDR2 SYDVKM. Trimming cost V 5 bases and J 8 bases, with 6 bases left between them.

The chain combines TRBV5-1 with TRBJ2-2; 11 bases fit TRBD1. The CDR3 totals 16 residues. Germline CDR1 is SGHRS and CDR2 is YFSETQ. V shed 3 bases and J 10 bases; nucleotides not matched to a gene: 11. CDR3 nucleotide sequence: TGCGCCAGCAGCTCTCTGCGGACAGGGGGCAAAGAGGAGCTGTTTTTT. This encodes CASSSLRTGGKEELFF.

V usage is TRBV6-5 and J usage is TRBJ2-5, with 8 nucleotides matching TRBD2. CDR3 size: 14 residues. V trimming: 4 bases; J trimming: 3 bases; junction bases outside the gene matches: 4. Germline V gene sequence: CDR1 MNHEY, CDR2 SVGAGI. In DNA, the CDR3 is TGTGCCAGCAGTTTCGGGAGGGCCGAAGAGACCCAGTACTTC. Its translation: CASSFGRAEETQYF.

There are a few counts of this clonotype. The gene calls are TRBV9 and TRBJ1-2; D remains ambiguous. Germline assignment: CDR1 SGDLS and CDR2 YYNGEE. V lost 4 bases, J lost 7 bases, and 11 bases lay in between. This CDR3 has 12 residues. The chain's CDR3 is CASSPGYGGYTF. CDR3 sequence (DNA): TGTGCCAGCAGCCCGGGGTACGGTGGCTACACCTTC. The complete variable domain, with remaining parts taken from reference TRBV9 and TRBJ1-2, reads DSGVTQTPKHLITATGQRVTLRCSPRSGDLSVYWYQQSLDQGLQFLIQYYNGEERAKGNILERFSAQQFPDLHSELNLSSLELGDSALYFCASSPGYGGYTFGSGTRLTVV.

This clonotype is labeled as large. The V call is TRBV6-2 or TRBV6-3, the J call TRBJ2-2, with unresolved D. V dropped 0 bases and J dropped 2 bases, with 4 bases sitting between them. The V gene's germline CDR1 is MNHEY and CDR2 SVGEGT. The CDR3 has 14 amino acids. The CDR3 reads CASSYSVNTGELFF. The CDR3, as DNA: TGTGCCAGCAGTTACTCGGTTAACACCGGGGAGCTGTTTTTT.

The J gene is TRBJ2-7, the V gene TRBV7-9; D is perhaps TRBD1 or TRBD2 (5 bases each). The CDR3 length is 15 residues. Germline lookup yields CDR1 SEHNR and CDR2 FQNEAQ (reference sequence). The V end was cut by 5 bases, the J end by 2 bases, with 16 bases between. The CDR3 region has the DNA TGTGCCAGCAGCCCGCGGGCAGGGTCTCCCTACGAGCAGTACTTC. Translated, it gives CASSPRAGSPYEQYF.

V is TRBV7-9 and J is TRBJ2-1; no firm D call. Trimming stripped 7 bases from V and 0 bases from J, with 16 bases between. Looked up from germline, CDR1 is SEHNR and CDR2 is FQNEAQ (reference sequence). The CDR3 loop spans 16 amino acids. The DNA of the CDR3 is TGTGCCAGCACCTCAGTTGGTGGAAGCTCCTACAATGAGCAGTTCTTC. It translates to CASTSVGGSSYNEQFF.

The CDR3 loop is CASSPPGGRAGNIQYF. CDR3 sequence (DNA): TGTGCCAGCAGCCCTCCGGGGGGGCGGGCGGGAAACATTCAGTACTTC. The genes are TRBV6-2 or TRBV6-3 and TRBJ2-4; TRBD2 agrees at 8 bases. V gave up 6 bases and J gave up 6 bases; unmatched junction bases: 13. The germline gives CDR1 MNHEY, CDR2 SVGEGT. This CDR3 is built from 16 residues.

This clonotype was seen a handful of times. The rearrangement uses TRBV7-9 and TRBJ1-5; D uncertain. The germline V gene has CDR1 SEHNR and CDR2 FQNEAQ (reference sequence). V lost 5 bases and J lost 6, with 11 bases in between. CDR3 length equals 13 residues. This chain's CDR3 is CASSPHRGQPQHF. CDR3 sequence (DNA): TGTGCCAGCAGCCCGCACCGTGGTCAGCCCCAGCATTTT.

The CDR3 sequence is CASSIEGFSSGANVLTF. In DNA form, the CDR3 reads TGTGCCAGTAGTATAGAGGGCTTCAGCTCTGGGGCCAACGTCCTGACTTTC. The chain couples TRBV19 to TRBJ2-6; D is undetermined. The V end was cut by 0 bases, the J end by 0 bases, with 9 bases between. This CDR3 is built from 17 residues. Germline CDR1 LNHDA, CDR2 SQIVND (reference sequence).

This clonotype was picked up a small number of times. This chain links TRBV7-9 with TRBJ2-5; possibly TRBD1 or TRBD2 for D (5 bases each). This CDR3 is 13 amino acids long. The germline CDR1 and CDR2 sequences are SEHNR and FQNEAQ (reference sequence). V dropped 1 base and J dropped 9 bases, with 12 bases sitting between them. The DNA of the CDR3 is TGTGCCAGCAGCTTAGAGGGACCAGCGGCCCAGTACTTC. It yields the protein CASSLEGPAAQYF.

The rearrangement uses TRBV28 and TRBJ1-1; 10 bases are a match to TRBD1. The CDR3 extends over 14 amino acids. Germline lookup yields CDR1 MDHEN and CDR2 SYDVKM. V was pared by 8 bases and J by 3 bases, with 6 bases of the junction left unmatched. CDR3 in amino acids: CASGPGTGDTEAFF. The CDR3 nucleotides are TGTGCCAGCGGTCCCGGGACAGGGGACACTGAAGCTTTCTTT.